Detailed here is one TCR beta chain. Its binding antigen is unknown. It has no much larger one-base neighbor in the sample; base qualities were not kept. The data belong to a study of graft-versus-host responses after intestinal transplantation (dated by TCRdb to the early 2020s). In the study overall: The transplants that recipients received were multivisceral, liver-intestinal, or isolated intestinal. All recipients received anti-thymocyte globulin induction followed by maintenance tacrolimus and steroids for around three years. Graft-versus-host and host-versus-graft alloreactive T cell clones were tracked in the graft, circulation and bone marrow after intestinal transplantation using bulk TCR-beta CDR3 sequencing. Alloreactive clones were identified by sequencing pre-transplant mixed lymphocyte reaction products and comparing them with unstimulated pre-transplant donor and recipient T cells. A cohort of 24 intestinal transplant recipients, including one retransplant, was enrolled, and 3 patients lacking pretransplant specimens were excluded. A peak of at least 4% donor T cells among recipient peripheral blood mononuclear cells was the definition used for donor T cell macrochimerism. Samples from a few later patients were sequenced in-house on an Illumina MiSeq with MiXCR processing rather than by the commercial service. General conclusions and limits of the study: GvH clones were found in recipient bone marrow, and some of the GvH clones appeared earlier in ileal mucosa or blood, which is consistent with an intestinal mucosal origin. Peak levels of circulating GvH clones were associated with declines in HvG clones early after transplant. In the allografts of patients with donor T cell macrochimerism, GvH to HvG T cell clonal ratios were high. The relatively low number and heterogeneity of intestinal transplant patients limited the conclusions.

Including cysteine and phenylalanine, the CDR3 has 14 amino acids. The sequence is cut down to CDR3 DNA, 42 bases in frame from base 1. The junction carries 9 bases between V and J, which are trimmed by 2 bases and 2 bases respectively. Via the germline V gene, CDR1 is MGHRA and CDR2 YSYEKL. Libraries were constructed by the immunoSEQ multiplex PCR assay. For most patients, genomic DNA was isolated with the Qiagen DNeasy Blood and Tissue Kit and shipped frozen to Adaptive Biotechnologies for TCR sequencing. Adaptive Biotechnologies carried out high-throughput TCR-beta CDR3 sequencing of genomic DNA for most patients. Concerning the study's data processing: TCR sequencing data for more than 15 patients were retrieved from Adaptive's ImmunoSEQ software; a few other patients were processed with MiXCR and VDJtools. To correct CD4 versus CD8 sorting errors, sequences present in both subsets at a frequency ratio below 5:1 were removed. CDR3 nucleotide sequences shared by donor and recipient were removed because the origin of these sequences could not be assigned. At least 2-fold expansion over unstimulated cells and a minimum CFSE-low frequency of 0.002% (template counts) or 0.001% (read counts) were required for clones to be classified as alloreactive. Mappable clones were those detected in sequenced pre-transplant spleen, lymph node, or MLR CFSE-low populations of the donor or recipient. The cumulative frequency of alloreactive clones was calculated as a percentage of all sequences, weighted by copy number. The source is immuneACCESS, and TCRdb retained only in-frame sequences with V and J called. Part of the clones is not carried over; for the studies checked, unresolved V genes explain less than half of this, and the remainder is unexplained. That table supplies the V and J calls and clone size; D and trimming were determined from the DNA. In this sample the table shows fewer than 85,000 clones, around 90% of which occur a single time. Jointly, the top ten make up 2% to 3% of the sample.

This specimen's time point label, per the study, means: cells obtained before transplantation from donor or recipient. CD3+CD4+ and CD3+CD8+ populations were FACS-sorted from unstimulated pre-transplant donor and recipient cells taken from spleen or lymph nodes. This sample comprised unstimulated CD8+ T cells sorted from spleen or lymph node cells, obtained before intestinal transplant. This receptor was identified in a human donor who received an intestinal transplant. The chain is assembled from TRBV4-1 and TRBJ2-5; the best D guess is TRBD1, with 6 bases matching. The DNA reads as follows: TGCGCCAGCAGCCAACGGACAGCGCAAGAGACCCAGTACTTC. Its protein reads: CASSQRTAQETQYF.